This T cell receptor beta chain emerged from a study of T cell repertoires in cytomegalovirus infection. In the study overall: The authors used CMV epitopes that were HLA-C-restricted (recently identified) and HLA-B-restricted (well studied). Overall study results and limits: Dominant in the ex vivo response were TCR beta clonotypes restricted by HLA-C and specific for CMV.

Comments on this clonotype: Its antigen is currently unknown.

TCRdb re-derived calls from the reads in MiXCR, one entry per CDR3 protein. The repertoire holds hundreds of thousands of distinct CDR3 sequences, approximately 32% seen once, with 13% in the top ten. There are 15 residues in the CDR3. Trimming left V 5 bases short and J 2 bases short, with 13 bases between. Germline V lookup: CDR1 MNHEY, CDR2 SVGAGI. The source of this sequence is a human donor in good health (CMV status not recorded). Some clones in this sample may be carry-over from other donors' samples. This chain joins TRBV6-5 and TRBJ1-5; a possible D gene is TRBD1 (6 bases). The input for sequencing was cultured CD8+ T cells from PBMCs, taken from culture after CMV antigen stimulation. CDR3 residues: CASSREGDGNQPQHF. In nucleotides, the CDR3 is TGTGCCAGCAGTAGGGAGGGGGATGGCAATCAGCCCCAGCATTTT.